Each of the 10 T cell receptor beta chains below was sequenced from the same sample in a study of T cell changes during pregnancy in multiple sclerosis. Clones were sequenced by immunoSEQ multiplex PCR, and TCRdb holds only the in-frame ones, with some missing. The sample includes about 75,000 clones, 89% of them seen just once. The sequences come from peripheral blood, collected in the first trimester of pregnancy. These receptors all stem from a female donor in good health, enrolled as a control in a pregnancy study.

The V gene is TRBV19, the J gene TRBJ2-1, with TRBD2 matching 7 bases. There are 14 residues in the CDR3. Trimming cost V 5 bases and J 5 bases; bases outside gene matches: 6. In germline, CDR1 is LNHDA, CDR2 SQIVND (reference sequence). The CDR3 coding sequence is TGTGCCAGTAGTGGGGGACTATTAAACAATGAGCAGTTCTTC. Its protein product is CASSGGLLNNEQFF.

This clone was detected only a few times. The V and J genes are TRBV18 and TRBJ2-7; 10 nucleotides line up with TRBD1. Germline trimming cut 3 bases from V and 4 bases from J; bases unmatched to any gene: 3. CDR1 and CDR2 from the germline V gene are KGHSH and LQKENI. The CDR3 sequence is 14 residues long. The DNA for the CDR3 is TGTGCCAGCTCACCCGGGACAGGGGAATACGAGCAGTACTTC. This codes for CASSPGTGEYEQYF.

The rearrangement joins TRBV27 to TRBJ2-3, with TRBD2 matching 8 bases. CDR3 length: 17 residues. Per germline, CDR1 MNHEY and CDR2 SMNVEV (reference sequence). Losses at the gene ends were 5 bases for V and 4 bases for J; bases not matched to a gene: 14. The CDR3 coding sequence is TGTGCCAGCAGTACCTCCTACGAGCGGGAGCGGCCAGATACGCAGTATTTT. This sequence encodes CASSTSYERERPDTQYF.

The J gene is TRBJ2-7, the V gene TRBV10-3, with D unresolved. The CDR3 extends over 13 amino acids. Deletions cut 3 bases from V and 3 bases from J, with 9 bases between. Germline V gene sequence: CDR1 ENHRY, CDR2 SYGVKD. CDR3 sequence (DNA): TGTGCCATCAGTGAAAACTCTTACTACGAGCAGTACTTC. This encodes CAISENSYYEQYF.

CDR3 sequence (DNA): TGTGCCAGCAGTCCCTTAGCGGGAGGAAGAGGGGCAGATACGCAGTATTTT. Translated: CASSPLAGGRGADTQYF. The V and J genes are TRBV28 and TRBJ2-3; 10 nucleotides match TRBD2. The CDR3 spans 17 residues. V shed 5 bases, J shed 4 bases, and the junction held 12 bases outside the gene matches. CDR1 is MDHEN, CDR2 SYDVKM, per germline.

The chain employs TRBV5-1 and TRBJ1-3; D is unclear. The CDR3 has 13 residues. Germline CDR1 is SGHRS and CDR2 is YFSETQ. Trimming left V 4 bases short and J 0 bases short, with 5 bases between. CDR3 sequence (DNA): TGCGCCAGCAGCCCCTTCTCTGGAAACACCATATATTTT. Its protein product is CASSPFSGNTIYF.

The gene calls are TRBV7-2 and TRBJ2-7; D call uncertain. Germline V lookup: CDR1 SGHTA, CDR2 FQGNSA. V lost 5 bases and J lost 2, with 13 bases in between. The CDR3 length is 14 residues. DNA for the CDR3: TGTGCCAGCAGCGCGCCCTTAGCCCCCTACGAGCAGTACTTC. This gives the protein CASSAPLAPYEQYF.

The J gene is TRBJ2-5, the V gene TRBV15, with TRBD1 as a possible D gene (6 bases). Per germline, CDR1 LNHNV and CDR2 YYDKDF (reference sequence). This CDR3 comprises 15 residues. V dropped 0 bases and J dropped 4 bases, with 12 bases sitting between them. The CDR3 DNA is TGTGCCACCAGCAGAGAACAAACAGGGCTAGAGACCCAGTACTTC. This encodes CATSREQTGLETQYF.

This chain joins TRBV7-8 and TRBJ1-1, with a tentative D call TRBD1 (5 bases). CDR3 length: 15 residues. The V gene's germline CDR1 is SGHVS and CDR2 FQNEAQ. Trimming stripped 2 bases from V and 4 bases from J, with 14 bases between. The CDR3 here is CASSLRGPGGTEAFF. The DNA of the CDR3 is TGTGCCAGCAGCTTAAGGGGACCCGGGGGCACTGAAGCTTTCTTT.

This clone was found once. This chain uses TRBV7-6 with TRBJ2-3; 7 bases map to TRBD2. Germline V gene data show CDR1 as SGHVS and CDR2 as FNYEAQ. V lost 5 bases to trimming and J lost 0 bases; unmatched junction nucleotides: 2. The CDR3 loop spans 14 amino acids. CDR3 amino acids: CASSGGVSTDTQYF. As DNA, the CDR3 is TGTGCCAGCAGCGGGGGGGTGAGCACAGATACGCAGTATTTT.